This record concerns one T cell receptor (beta chain) sequence. Its antigen is not known. The method was immunoSEQ multiplex PCR; TCRdb's version includes in-frame clones alone and lacks a portion of them. Here the sample spans approximately 170,000 clones, almost 85% being singletons. This record comes from a study of cytomegalovirus exposure and HLA in healthy donors. On the study more broadly: Per a later analysis, the approximately 600 first-cohort and some 110 validation repertoires shared one platform. Regarding the study as a whole: The authors listed some 150 TCR beta chains as cytomegalovirus-associated. The tendency of first-cohort TCR clusters to co-occur in the 90 to 150 validation repertoires emerged from a later analysis.

Trimming removed 1 base from V and 8 bases from J; junction bases left unmatched: 5. Germline-derived CDR1 and CDR2 are SGDLS and YYNGEE. The CDR3 has 15 residues. The donors were part of the validation cohort, which consisted of 120 subjects and was separate from the first cohort of under 850 subjects. The sample taken for sequencing was PBMCs. The receptor was isolated from a man aged 25 to 40 in good health and CMV-seropositive. The chain joins TRBV9 to TRBJ2-1, with TRBD2 identical over 11 bases. CDR3 residues: CASSVLAGGVHEQFF. CDR3 nucleotides: TGTGCCAGCAGCGTACTAGCGGGAGGTGTCCATGAGCAGTTCTTC.